The entry below describes one TCR beta chain. The data stem from a study of blood T cell repertoires in COVID-19. V lost 3 bases and J lost 5; bases outside the gene matches: 7. Per germline, CDR1 SGHNT and CDR2 YYREEE (reference sequence). This CDR3 spans 16 amino acids. TCRdb's table, derived via immunoSEQ multiplex PCR, lists solely in-frame clones and lacks some. The repertoire includes approximately 390,000 clones, around 87% of them detected once, and around 9.3% sits in the top ten. The clonotype was recovered from a woman aged 45 to 65 who had recovered from COVID-19. The specimen sequenced was PBMCs or T cells enriched from blood (not recorded which). This chain connects TRBV5-4 to TRBJ2-3, with 12 bases that match TRBD2. DNA of the CDR3: TGTGCCAGCAGCTCCCGGACTAGCGGGGCTGGAGATACGCAGTATTTT. Residues: CASSSRTSGAGDTQYF.